These 18 T cell receptor beta chains share one sample of origin, sequenced in a study of beta chain features in type 1 diabetes. Of the isolated RNA, all was reverse transcribed, and so the sequenced material was expressed TCRB transcripts. Here immunoSEQ multiplex PCR was the method, and the copy in TCRdb shows in-frame clones only, minus some. This sample yields over 300,000 clones, of which approximately 8.2% are seen a single time; more than 0.4% belongs to the top ten. Sequencing input: central memory CD4+ T cells from blood. The receptors were gathered from a woman aged 18 to 35 in good health.

This clone was seen only a few times. The chain couples TRBV2 to TRBJ1-5; 11 bases map to TRBD1. V trimming: 5 bases; J trimming: 5 bases; junction bases outside the gene matches: 2. The CDR3 is 14 amino acids. Germline V CDR1 and CDR2: SNHLY, FYNNEI. As DNA, the CDR3 is TGTGCCAGCAGTCGGGACAGGGGGGATCAGCCCCAGCATTTT. This translates into CASSRDRGDQPQHF.

This clone occurred a few times. This chain joins TRBV5-1 and TRBJ2-1, with 10 bases fitting TRBD2. Trimming cost V 5 bases and J 8 bases; bases outside gene matches: 13. Germline V CDR1 and CDR2: SGHRS, YFSETQ. The CDR3 spans 16 residues. This chain's CDR3 is CASRGDLAGVRDEQFF. CDR3 DNA sequence: TGCGCCAGCAGGGGCGATCTAGCGGGAGTTAGGGATGAGCAGTTCTTC.

The chain carries TRBV4-2 and TRBJ1-1; no reliable D call. This CDR3 comprises 15 residues. V was clipped by 0 bases and J by 1 base, with 9 bases between them. Germline lookup yields CDR1 LGHNA and CDR2 YNFKEQ. The CDR3 nucleotides are TGTGCCAGCAGCCAAGAATTGAGAGAGAACACTGAAGCTTTCTTT. Amino acid sequence: CASSQELRENTEAFF.

Details on this clone: Since a much larger clone is just one base distant, this may be a read error. The same CDR3 is also encoded by other DNA sequences in this sample. V usage is TRBV11-2 and J usage is TRBJ1-1; D possibly corresponds to TRBD1 (5 bases). With 1 base removed from V and 1 base from J, the gap between germline ends came to 7 bases. Germline values: CDR1 SGHAT, CDR2 FQNNGV. The CDR3 length is 14 residues. CDR3: CASSLGQGNTEAFF. The CDR3 bases are TGTGCCAGCAGCTTAGGCCAGGGGAACACTGAAGCTTTCTTT. Looking up the rest from reference TRBV11-2 and TRBJ1-1 gives the full variable domain: EAGVAQSPRYKIIEKRQSVAFWCNPISGHATLYWYQQILGQGPKLLIQFQNNGVVDDSQLPKDRFSAERLKGVDSTLKIQPAKLEDSAVYLCASSLGQGNTEAFFGQGTRLTVV.

This clone came up many times. This chain links TRBV14 with TRBJ2-7, with 8 bases identical to TRBD1. Germline CDR1 SGHDN, CDR2 FVKESK. This CDR3 spans 11 amino acids. Unmatched junction bases numbered 4, after V lost 8 bases and J lost 7 bases. DNA of the CDR3: TGTGCCAGCGACAGGGGTGGTGAGCAGTACTTC. Its protein is CASDRGGEQYF.

This clone was seen a few times. This chain links TRBV7-2 with TRBJ1-5; D possibly corresponds to TRBD1 (5 bases). Trimming pared 5 bases from V and 7 bases from J, leaving 18 bases between. CDR3 length: 15 amino acids. Germline CDR1 and CDR2: SGHTA and FQGNSA. CDR3 sequence (DNA): TGTGCCAGCAGCATAAACGAGGGGACTCGACAGCCCCAGCATTTT. As protein: CASSINEGTRQPQHF. The full variable domain, its missing parts supplied by reference TRBV7-2 and TRBJ1-5, is GAGVSQSPSNKVTEKGKDVELRCDPISGHTALYWYRQSLGQGLEFLIYFQGNSAPDKSGLPSDRFSAERTGGSVSTLTIQRTQQEDSAVYLCASSINEGTRQPQHFGDGTRLSIL.

This clone was found a few times. V usage is TRBV18 and J usage is TRBJ2-5; 8 bases are a match to TRBD2. The J call may be faulty, since TRBJ2-7 better matches the DNA end. The CDR3 is made up of 14 amino acids. CDR1 KGHSH and CDR2 LQKENI come from the germline V gene. The chain's CDR3 is CASSLALADYEQYF. The CDR3 nucleotides read TGTGCCAGCTCACTTGCACTAGCGGATTACGAGCAGTACTTC.

The table lists this clone with many counts. The J gene is TRBJ2-1, the V gene TRBV7-2, with a possible D match to TRBD1 (5 bases). V lost 1 base and J 4 bases, leaving 14 bases between the germline ends. Germline V gives CDR1 SGHTA, CDR2 FQGNSA. The CDR3 extends over 16 amino acids. CDR3 protein: CASSLVAQERYNEQFF. CDR3 DNA: TGTGCCAGCAGCTTAGTAGCACAGGAAAGATACAATGAGCAGTTCTTC.

This clone was seen more than once but under ten times. V and J are TRBV7-9 and TRBJ2-1, with D possibly TRBD1 on 6 matching bases. Germline V lookup: CDR1 SEHNR, CDR2 FQNEAQ (reference sequence). The V end lost 2 bases, the J end lost 4 bases, and 9 bases lay between the germline ends. The length of the CDR3 is 14 residues. Written as DNA, the CDR3 is TGTGCCAGCAGCTTAATGGACAGATACAATGAGCAGTTCTTC. This encodes CASSLMDRYNEQFF.

This chain links TRBV2 with TRBJ1-1, with D possibly TRBD1 on 6 matching bases. V lost 6 bases and J lost 2, with 10 bases in between. Germline loops: CDR1 SNHLY, CDR2 FYNNEI. The CDR3 runs to 13 residues. CDR3 protein: CASRATGNTEAFF. CDR3 coding DNA: TGTGCCAGCAGAGCGACAGGAAACACTGAAGCTTTCTTT.

This chain uses TRBV11-2 with TRBJ2-3; 10 nucleotides line up with TRBD1. The CDR3 covers 14 residues. The germline CDR1 and CDR2 sequences are SGHAT and FQNNGV. The V and J ends lost 6 bases and 3 bases, in that order; junction bases with no gene match: 3. CDR3 nucleotides: TGTGCCAGCAGTGTGGGACAGGGGACAGATACGCAGTATTTT. This gives the protein CASSVGQGTDTQYF.

The chain is built from TRBV28 and TRBJ2-7; 8 bases are a match to TRBD2. Trimming took 7 bases from V and 0 from J; bases not matched to a gene: 8. CDR3 size: 15 residues. CDR1 and CDR2 from the germline V gene are MDHEN and SYDVKM. CDR3 sequence (DNA): TGTGCCAGCACGGGAGGGCGGGCAGTCTCCTACGAGCAGTACTTC. Translation gives CASTGGRAVSYEQYF.

This clone was found a few times. In the same sample, other DNA sequences code for this CDR3. The chain employs TRBV4-1 and TRBJ2-7, with D uncertain. The germline gives CDR1 MGHRA, CDR2 YSYEKL. The V end was cut by 1 base, the J end by 6 bases, with 10 bases between. The CDR3 sequence is 13 residues long. CDR3 sequence reads: CASSQVPQSEQYF. CDR3 nucleotides: TGCGCCAGCAGCCAAGTCCCACAGAGCGAGCAGTACTTC.

This clone has a count of ten or more. The sample carries other DNA sequences with the same CDR3. The chain links TRBV29-1 to TRBJ2-1; D uncertain. V dropped 3 bases and J dropped 5 bases, with 8 bases sitting between them. Germline CDR1 is SQVTM and CDR2 is ANQGSEA. This CDR3 region has 12 residues. CDR3 nucleotides: TGCAGCGTTGAGGGGTCCCACAATGAGCAGTTCTTC. This gives the protein CSVEGSHNEQFF.

This clone showed up just a few times. This rearrangement joins TRBV7-9 to TRBJ2-1; D might be TRBD2 (5 bases). Germline assignment: CDR1 SEHNR and CDR2 FQNEAQ (reference sequence). V was cut by 1 base and J by 8 bases, with 9 bases left in between. This CDR3 comprises 13 residues. CDR3 protein: CASSLGRGYEQFF. The CDR3 coding sequence is TGTGCCAGCAGCTTAGGTAGAGGGTATGAGCAGTTCTTC.

The chain is built from TRBV7-2 and TRBJ2-7, with 14 bases identical to TRBD2. CDR1 and CDR2 from the germline V gene are SGHTA and FQGNSA. Trimming cost V 5 bases and J 4 bases; bases outside gene matches: 4. The CDR3 sequence is 15 residues long. The CDR3 DNA sequence: TGTGCCAGCAGCGGAGGACTAGCGGGAGGTTACGAGCAGTACTTC. Translation: CASSGGLAGGYEQYF.

This clone has more than one count but fewer than ten. This CDR3 is CAGPQKVAYEQYF. CDR3 nucleotide sequence: TGTGCCGGCCCACAGAAGGTTGCCTACGAGCAGTACTTC. The rearrangement joins TRBV6-5 to TRBJ2-7; D is uncertain. The length of the CDR3 is 13 residues. In germline, CDR1 is MNHEY, CDR2 SVGAGI. V was cut by 11 bases and J by 2 bases, with 16 bases left in between.

This clone was detected many times. This chain uses TRBV5-1 with TRBJ2-3; D gene uncertain. This CDR3 is 13 amino acids long. Trimming left V 0 bases short and J 3 bases short, with 5 bases between. The V gene's germline CDR1 is SGHRS and CDR2 YFSETQ. The CDR3 coding sequence is TGCGCCAGCAGCTTGGTTCCGACAGATACGCAGTATTTT. Protein: CASSLVPTDTQYF.